This T cell receptor beta chain was found in a study of CXCR3-negative and CXCR3-positive naive CD8 T cells. All TRB cDNA libraries came from 5' RACE performed with UMI labels. TCRdb re-analyzed the 5' RACE reads; it lists each CDR3 protein once, without DNA. The table for this sample gives around 24,000 distinct CDR3 sequences. Specimen: naive CXCR3- CD8+ T cells from blood. Subset reported: CD45RO-CCR7+CD27+CD95- naive CD8+ T cells lacking CXCR3 (TNR3-). The clonotype originates from a human donor in good health. Some clones in this sample may be carry-over from other donors' samples.

This CDR3 reads CASSADRENTEAFF. This chain links TRBV5-1 with TRBJ1-1; TCRdb outputs TRBD1, but without DNA this stays unchecked. The CDR3 sequence is 14 residues long. Germline V gene data show CDR1 as SGHRS and CDR2 as YFSETQ.